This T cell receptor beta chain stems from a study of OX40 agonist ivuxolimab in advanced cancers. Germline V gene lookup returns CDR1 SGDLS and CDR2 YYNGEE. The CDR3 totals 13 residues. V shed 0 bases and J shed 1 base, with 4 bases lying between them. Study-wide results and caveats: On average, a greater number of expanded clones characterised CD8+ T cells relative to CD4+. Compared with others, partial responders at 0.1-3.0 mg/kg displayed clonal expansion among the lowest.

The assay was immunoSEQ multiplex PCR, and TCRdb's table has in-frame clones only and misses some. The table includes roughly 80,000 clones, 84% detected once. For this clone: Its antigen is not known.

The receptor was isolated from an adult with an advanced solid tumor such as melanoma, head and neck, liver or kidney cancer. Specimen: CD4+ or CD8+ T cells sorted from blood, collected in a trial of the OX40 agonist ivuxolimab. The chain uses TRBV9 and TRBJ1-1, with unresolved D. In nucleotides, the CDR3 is TGTGCCAGCAGCGTAGCCGCGAACACTGAAGCTTTCTTT. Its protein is CASSVAANTEAFF.